This TCR beta chain was sequenced in a study of T cells in tuberculosis. Findings of the study overall: Active tuberculosis TCR-alpha repertoires lay closer to GMM-specific TCRs than IGRA-negative controls, suggesting clonal expansion.

The method was immunoSEQ multiplex PCR; TCRdb's version includes in-frame clones alone and lacks a portion of them. In the table there are tens of thousands of clones, about 96% of which are singletons. Unsorted cryopreserved PBMC were sequenced, averaging roughly 99,000 T cells per clinical donor. In regard to this clone: Its antigen is as yet unknown.

The sequencing input was PBMCs. The origin of this receptor is a donor under 30 with latent tuberculosis or without tuberculosis infection.

In DNA, the CDR3 is TGTGCCAGCAGCCCGCAGGGGAAAGGCTACACCTTC. Protein product: CASSPQGKGYTF. This rearrangement joins TRBV11-2 to TRBJ1-2; maybe TRBD1 (6 bases). Germline V lookup: CDR1 SGHAT, CDR2 FQNNGV. The CDR3 is 12 amino acids. V was trimmed by 5 bases and J by 8 bases, leaving 12 bases between them.